The clone carrying this TCR beta chain has at least ten counts. The CDR3 runs to 17 residues. The V segment lost 5 bases and the J segment 8 bases; nucleotides outside the gene matches: 18. The germline gives CDR1 SGHTA, CDR2 FQGNSA. This record comes from a study of T cells in Graves' hyperthyroidism and ophthalmopathy. The CDR3 regions of TCR beta were amplified from RNA transcripts. The study used the HTBI primer set for a first-round RT-PCR of the TCR CDR3. TCRdb fed the multiplex PCR reads into MiXCR, producing one record per CDR3 protein. The data hold 640,000 or so distinct CDR3 sequences, with approximately 14% observed a single time.

The chain combines TRBV7-2 with TRBJ2-1; 7 nucleotides line up with TRBD2. The sample was blood. This clonotype was sampled from a woman aged 18-29 years with Graves' ophthalmopathy. CDR3 region: CASSGPAAGAIRDEQFF. CDR3 sequence (DNA): TGTGCCAGCAGCGGTCCAGCGGCGGGAGCCATTCGCGATGAGCAGTTCTTC.